This T cell receptor (beta chain) derives from a study of T cell responses to AZD1222 COVID-19 vaccine (dated by TCRdb to 2020 to 2022). Regarding the study in general: AZD1222 recipients given second doses at about 4 weeks or at about 12 weeks were pooled, since spike-specific TCR depth and breadth were not found to differ between the two schedules. Trial participants were enrolled by age into 18-55, 56-69 and 70-plus year subgroups, with roughly 160, 29 and 62 TCR-sequenced participants respectively. A total of over 230 trial participants underwent TCR sequencing, of whom about 200 had received two doses of AZD1222 and about 25 had received two doses of the MenACWY control vaccine.

The CDR3 regions of human TCRbeta chains were analyzed by immunosequencing. In the source study's methods: Repertoire TCRs were checked for matches against a reference library of SARS-CoV-2-specific TCRs that had been generated using the MIRA antigen-specificity platform. Breadth meant the fraction of unique TCRs that were SARS-CoV-2-associated, whereas depth meant the fraction of total T cells that were SARS-CoV-2-associated. Using the MIRA data, each spike-specific TCR was assigned both to the spike region to which the TCR was reactive and to a CD4 or CD8 class. Log10-transformed breadth and depth values were compared by one-way ANOVA with Sidak's multiple comparisons tests. Here the immuneACCESS table is served through TCRdb, limited to in-frame sequences with V and J called. Missing clones are a known gap in these copies; in checked studies unresolved V genes cover under half, and the rest lacks a known reason. V and J calls and clone size are copied from that table; D and trimming were computed from the DNA. This sample gives under 300,000 clones in total; 93% of them show up just once. Around 0.58% of the sample goes to the ten largest clones.

To note about this clone: No antigen is known for it. There are no base qualities to consult, and no much larger clone falls within one base.

CDR1 and CDR2 were assigned from the germline V gene as MGHDK and SYGVNS. V drops 5 bases and J drops 8 bases, leaving 18 bases in between. From its cysteine to its phenylalanine, the CDR3 spans 15 amino acids. Only the CDR3 portion is preserved as DNA: 45 bases, with reading frame beginning at the first base. Findings and caveats that apply to the study as a whole: The vaccine-associated CD4 TCRs covered the entire spike protein, and the dominant responses fell in regions 160-218 and 743-854. Conclusions about previously exposed vaccinees are limited because only 5 or 6 AZD1222 recipients were SARS-CoV-2 seropositive at baseline. No day 14 peak-response samples were available, so repertoires were characterized only after the peak T cell response. After two AZD1222 doses, both the breadth and the depth of spike-specific TCRs were significantly higher than at day 0 and than in MenACWY recipients. In the small 56-69-year group, the increase in depth fell short of significance, most likely because of low power. Participants were mostly white British, with more females than males. The authors suggested clonal diversity may have been underestimated. Epitopes outside the regions mutated in the B.1.351 and B.1.1.7 variants were reportedly recognized by nearly half of the unique spike-specific TCRs.

The sample's time point label, decoded: baseline before first vaccination. The vaccinee samples were drawn from two UK trials, COV001 and COV002, one of which was a single-blind randomized controlled phase 2/3 trial testing AZD1222 (ChAdOx1 nCoV-19) in healthy adults. Trial participant PBMC samples were collected at day 0 and day 28 after the second dose for TCRbeta chain sequencing. The clonotype was recovered from an adult in good health. The chain links TRBV25-1 with TRBJ1-4; perhaps TRBD1 is the D gene, with 5 bases matching. This sample comprised peripheral blood, obtained on day 0 of AZD1222 vaccination. This receptor has the CDR3 CASSSAGGGREKLFF. The DNA is as follows: TGTGCCAGCAGTTCCGCTGGGGGGGGTCGGGAAAAACTGTTTTTT.